One and the same sample provided the 6 T cell receptor beta chains below, sequenced in a study of blood T cell repertoires in COVID-19. Data came from immunoSEQ multiplex PCR; TCRdb stores just in-frame clones and leaves some out. The table lists 110,000 or so clones, 85% to 90% of them singletons. The specimen sequenced was peripheral blood. These receptors came from a man aged 50 to 59 with acute or convalescent COVID-19.

The chain combines TRBV7-8 with TRBJ1-4; tentative D call: TRBD1 (5 bases). Germline V CDR1 and CDR2: SGHVS, FQNEAQ. The CDR3 totals 14 residues. V lost 1 base and J lost 8, with 11 bases in between. DNA for the CDR3: TGTGCCAGCAGCTTAGAACAGGTTAAGGAAAAACTGTTTTTT. Its protein is CASSLEQVKEKLFF.

This clone was observed a handful of times. This sequence joins TRBV11-2 and TRBJ2-5; 10 bases line up with TRBD2. Trimming removed 6 bases from V and 5 bases from J; junction bases left unmatched: 3. In germline, CDR1 is SGHAT, CDR2 FQNNGV. The CDR3 sequence is 13 residues long. DNA for the CDR3: TGTGCCAGCAGATGGGGACTAGCGGAGACCCAGTACTTC. Residues: CASRWGLAETQYF.

The chain uses TRBV11-3 and TRBJ2-1, with TRBD2 matching over 8 bases. The germline CDR1 and CDR2 sequences are SGHNT and YENEEA. The J segment lost 0 bases and the V segment lost 4 bases, leaving 2 bases of the junction unmatched. The CDR3 has 15 amino acids. The CDR3 loop reads CASSYREGSYNEQFF. CDR3 DNA: TGTGCCAGCAGCTATCGGGAGGGCTCCTACAATGAGCAGTTCTTC.

The gene calls are TRBV2 and TRBJ1-2; D remains ambiguous. Trimming left V 8 bases short and J 6 bases short, with 13 bases between. CDR3 length: 12 amino acids. Germline V gives CDR1 SNHLY, CDR2 FYNNEI. The CDR3 spells CASQVGRDGYTF. The CDR3 DNA sequence: TGTGCCAGCCAGGTGGGGAGAGATGGCTACACCTTC.

The chain has TRBV18 and TRBJ2-2, with 8 bases identical to TRBD1. Looked up from germline, CDR1 is KGHSH and CDR2 is LQKENI. The J segment lost 7 bases and the V segment lost 3 bases, leaving 7 bases of the junction unmatched. The length of the CDR3 is 15 residues. CDR3 nucleotide sequence: TGTGCCAGCTCACCGATGACAGGGGTTAACGGGGAGCTGTTTTTT. Protein: CASSPMTGVNGELFF.

The chain uses TRBV9 and TRBJ2-5, with TRBD1 matching 12 bases. The trim removed 0 bases at V and 5 bases at J, leaving 11 bases unmatched. The CDR3 runs 18 residues. Germline V gene data show CDR1 as SGDLS and CDR2 as YYNGEE. The CDR3 region has the DNA TGTGCCAGCAGCGTAGATTTCGGGGGGACAGGGGGCGCGGAGACCCAGTACTTC. It specifies CASSVDFGGTGGAETQYF.